This T cell receptor (beta chain) was captured by sequencing in a study of metastatic and nonmetastatic thyroid tumors (dated by TCRdb to between 2020 and 2021). In the study overall: For patients with malignant and with benign thyroid disease, the researchers compared repertoires between peripheral blood samples and tumor or nodule tissue samples.

The full study reports these points: In both blood and tumor samples, TCR beta diversity was reported to be significantly higher in malignant tumors than in benign nodules.

The library was obtained by PCR. The sequencer listed for this sample is Illumina HiSeq 4000. High-throughput sequencing was used to profile the TCR beta-chain CDR3 region of each patient. On the authors' methods: A classifier to discriminate distant-metastatic papillary thyroid cancer patients was built from CDR3 differences across clinicopathological groups. To measure repertoire diversity the researchers used the Shannon index, while the Morisita-Horn index served to gauge how similar the tumor and blood repertoires were. TCRdb reprocessing: public reads trimmed at Q25 with fastp, clones called with MiXCR, in-frame beta chains kept. TCRdb's processing, not the authors' own work, is the source of the V and J calls. This sample holds 25,000 to 35,000 clones; roughly 30% were observed only once. Roughly a third of the sample lies in the top ten. This clone was observed many times. This clone's antigen is unknown. Within one base of it there is no much larger clone, and no base qualities were kept.

No treatment had been received by any patient before thyroid surgery. Using T-cell receptor beta sequencing, the study looked back at clinical samples from patients collected from the early 2010s to the late 2010s. The CDR3 spans 14 residues, from the cysteine through the phenylalanine. Only the CDR3 region is kept as DNA, spanning 42 bases read in frame from base 1. Taken from the germline V gene, the CDR1 and CDR2 loops are LGHNT and FRNRAP. The V end loses 5 bases and the J end loses 10 bases, and a stretch of 20 bases separates them. This receptor was obtained from a female donor with papillary thyroid cancer or a benign thyroid nodule (not recorded which). Some clones in this sample may be carry-over from other donors' samples. Input material: blood. The chain is encoded by TRBV12-5 joined to TRBJ1-1; the D segment could be TRBD1, given 6 matching bases. CDR3 protein: CASGAGGLSVGAFF. In nucleotides, the sequence is TGTGCTAGTGGTGCCGGGGGCCTTTCGGTTGGAGCTTTCTTT.